The clone carrying this T cell receptor (beta chain) appeared a few times. Its matching antigen is unknown. The record originates from a study of CD8 T cells in ankylosing spondylitis. Study-level points and caveats: Certain motif variants had earlier been reported in reactive arthritis synovial fluid and blood. Typical of ankylosing spondylitis blood, it appeared, was a TCR beta motif of eight highly homologous variants. Within matched ankylosing spondylitis synovial fluid, disease-linked clones were reportedly significantly enriched.

TCRdb used MiXCR to reprocess the 5' RACE reads, holding one entry per CDR3 protein. This sample yields about 540,000 distinct CDR3 sequences, of which about 13% are seen a single time; about 6.5% belongs to the top ten. This clonotype was obtained from a male donor with ankylosing spondylitis. Sequencing input: blood, either unsorted or a sorted T cell fraction (not recorded which).

The CDR3 loop is CSAELAGYSTDTQYF. CDR3 nucleotide sequence: TGCAGTGCAGAACTAGCGGGTTACAGCACAGATACGCAGTATTTT. The rearrangement uses TRBV20-1 and TRBJ2-3; 9 bases are a match to TRBD2. This CDR3 spans 15 amino acids. Trimming cost V 6 bases and J 0 bases; bases outside gene matches: 7. Germline CDR1 reads DFQATT; CDR2 reads SNEGSKA (reference sequence).